The clone carrying this TCR beta chain came up a few times. The sample comes from a study of graft-versus-host responses after intestinal transplantation. The repertoire was sequenced with immunoSEQ multiplex PCR; TCRdb's copy has only in-frame clones and lacks some. The table records approximately 20,000 clones, around 80% of them present only once. The germline V gene has CDR1 PRHDT and CDR2 FYEKMQ (reference sequence). The V end was cut by 3 bases, the J end by 0 bases, with 6 bases between. CDR3 length equals 13 residues. Once graft tissue had been processed, intraepithelial and lamina propria lymphocytes were released.

This receptor was obtained from a human patient who received an intestinal transplant, so some T cells may come from the graft donor. The sequencing here drew on ileum tissue, taken 12 days after intestinal transplant. The gene calls are TRBV13 and TRBJ2-7; D gene unclear. This CDR3 is CASSLGRSYEQYF. DNA of the CDR3: TGTGCCAGCAGCTTGGGCCGCTCCTACGAGCAGTACTTC.